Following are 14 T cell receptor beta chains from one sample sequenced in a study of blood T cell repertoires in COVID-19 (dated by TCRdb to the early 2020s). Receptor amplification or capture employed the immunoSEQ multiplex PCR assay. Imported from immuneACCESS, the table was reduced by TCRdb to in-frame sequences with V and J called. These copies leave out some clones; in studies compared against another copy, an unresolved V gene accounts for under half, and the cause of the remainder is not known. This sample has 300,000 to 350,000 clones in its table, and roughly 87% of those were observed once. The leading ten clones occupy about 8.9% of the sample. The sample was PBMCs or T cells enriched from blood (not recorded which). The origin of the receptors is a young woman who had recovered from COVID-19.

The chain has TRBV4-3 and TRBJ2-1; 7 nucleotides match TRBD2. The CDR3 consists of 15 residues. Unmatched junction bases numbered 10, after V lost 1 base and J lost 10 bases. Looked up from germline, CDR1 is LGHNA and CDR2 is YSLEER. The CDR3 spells CASSQGASGTTEQFF. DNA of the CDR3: TGCGCCAGCAGCCAAGGGGCTAGCGGAACAACAGAGCAGTTCTTC.

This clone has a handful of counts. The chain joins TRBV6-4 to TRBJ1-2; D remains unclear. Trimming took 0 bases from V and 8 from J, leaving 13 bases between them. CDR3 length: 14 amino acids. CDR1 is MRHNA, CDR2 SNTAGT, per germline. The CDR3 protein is CASSDSVGGGGYTF. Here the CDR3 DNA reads TGTGCCAGCAGTGACTCCGTAGGTGGAGGCGGCTACACCTTC.

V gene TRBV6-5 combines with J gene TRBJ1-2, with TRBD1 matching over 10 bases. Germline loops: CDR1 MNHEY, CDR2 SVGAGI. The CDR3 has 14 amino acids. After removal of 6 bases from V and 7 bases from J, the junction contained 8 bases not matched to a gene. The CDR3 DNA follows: TGTGCCAGCAGGTCGACAGGGGGCAGCGGTGGCTACACCTTC. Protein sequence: CASRSTGGSGGYTF.

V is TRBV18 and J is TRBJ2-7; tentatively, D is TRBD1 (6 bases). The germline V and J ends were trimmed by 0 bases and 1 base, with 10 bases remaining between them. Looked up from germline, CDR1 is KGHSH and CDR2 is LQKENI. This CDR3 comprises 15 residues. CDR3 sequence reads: CASSPPSQGSYEQYF. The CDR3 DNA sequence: TGTGCCAGCTCACCACCCTCCCAGGGGTCCTACGAGCAGTACTTC.

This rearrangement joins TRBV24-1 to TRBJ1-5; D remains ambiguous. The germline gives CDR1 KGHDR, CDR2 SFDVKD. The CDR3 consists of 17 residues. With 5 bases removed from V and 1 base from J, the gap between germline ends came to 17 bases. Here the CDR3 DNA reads TGTGCCACCAGTGTGCAGTACAGTGGGAGAAGCAATCAGCCCCAGCATTTT. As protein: CATSVQYSGRSNQPQHF.

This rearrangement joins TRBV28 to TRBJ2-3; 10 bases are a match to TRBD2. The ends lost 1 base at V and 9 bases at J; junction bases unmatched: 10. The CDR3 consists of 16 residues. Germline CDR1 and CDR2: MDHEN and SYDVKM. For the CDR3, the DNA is TGTGCCAGCAGTTTATATTCGTCTAGCGGGGGCCCCACGCAGTATTTT. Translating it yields CASSLYSSSGGPTQYF.

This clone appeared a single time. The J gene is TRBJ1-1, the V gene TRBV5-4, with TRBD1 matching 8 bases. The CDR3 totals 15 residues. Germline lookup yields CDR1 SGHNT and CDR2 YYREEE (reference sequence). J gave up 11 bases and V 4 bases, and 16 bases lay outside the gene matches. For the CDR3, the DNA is TGTGCCAGCAGCCAGGGGACAGGTGTTAGAGCTATGGCTTTCTTT. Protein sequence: CASSQGTGVRAMAFF.

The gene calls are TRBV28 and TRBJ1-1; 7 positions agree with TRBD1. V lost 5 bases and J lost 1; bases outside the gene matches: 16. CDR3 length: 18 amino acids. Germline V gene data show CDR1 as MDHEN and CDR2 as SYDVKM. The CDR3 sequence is CASSHLSTGAGGNTEAFF. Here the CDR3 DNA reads TGTGCCAGCAGTCACCTGAGCACCGGCGCAGGGGGGAACACTGAAGCTTTCTTT.

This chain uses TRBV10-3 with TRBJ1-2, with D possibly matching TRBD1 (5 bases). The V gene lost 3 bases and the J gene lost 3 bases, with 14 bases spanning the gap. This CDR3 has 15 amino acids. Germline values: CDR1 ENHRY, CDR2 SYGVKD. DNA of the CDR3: TGTGCCATCAGTGAAGTCAGGGTAACGGACTATGGCTACACCTTC. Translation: CAISEVRVTDYGYTF.

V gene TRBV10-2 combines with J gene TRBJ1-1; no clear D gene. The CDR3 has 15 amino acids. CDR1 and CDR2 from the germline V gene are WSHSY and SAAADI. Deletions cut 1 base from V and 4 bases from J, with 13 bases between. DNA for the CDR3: TGCGCCAGCAGTGAGTGGAGCGTGGATAGCACTGAAGCTTTCTTT. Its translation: CASSEWSVDSTEAFF.

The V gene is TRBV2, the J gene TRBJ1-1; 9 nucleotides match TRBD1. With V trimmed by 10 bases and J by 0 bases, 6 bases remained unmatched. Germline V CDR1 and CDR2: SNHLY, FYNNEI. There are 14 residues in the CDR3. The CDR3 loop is CAKDRGDMNTEAFF. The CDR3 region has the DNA TGTGCCAAGGACAGGGGAGACATGAACACTGAAGCTTTCTTT.

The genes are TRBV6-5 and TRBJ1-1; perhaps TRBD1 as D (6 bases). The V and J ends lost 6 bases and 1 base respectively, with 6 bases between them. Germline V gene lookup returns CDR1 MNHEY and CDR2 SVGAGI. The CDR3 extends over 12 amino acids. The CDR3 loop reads CASRTGNTEAFF. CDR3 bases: TGTGCCAGCAGGACAGGGAACACTGAAGCTTTCTTT.

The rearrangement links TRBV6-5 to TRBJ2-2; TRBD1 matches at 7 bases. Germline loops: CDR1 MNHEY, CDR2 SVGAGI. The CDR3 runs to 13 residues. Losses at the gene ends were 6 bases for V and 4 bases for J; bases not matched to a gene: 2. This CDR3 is CASRRQGTGELFF. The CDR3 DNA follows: TGTGCCAGCAGAAGACAGGGCACCGGGGAGCTGTTTTTT.

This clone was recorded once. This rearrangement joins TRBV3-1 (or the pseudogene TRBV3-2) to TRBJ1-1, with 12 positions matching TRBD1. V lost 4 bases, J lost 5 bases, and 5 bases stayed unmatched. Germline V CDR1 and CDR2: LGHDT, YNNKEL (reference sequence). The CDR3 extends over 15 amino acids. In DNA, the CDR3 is TGTGCCAGCAGCCGGGGGACAGGGGGCAAGACTGAAGCTTTCTTT. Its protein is CASSRGTGGKTEAFF.